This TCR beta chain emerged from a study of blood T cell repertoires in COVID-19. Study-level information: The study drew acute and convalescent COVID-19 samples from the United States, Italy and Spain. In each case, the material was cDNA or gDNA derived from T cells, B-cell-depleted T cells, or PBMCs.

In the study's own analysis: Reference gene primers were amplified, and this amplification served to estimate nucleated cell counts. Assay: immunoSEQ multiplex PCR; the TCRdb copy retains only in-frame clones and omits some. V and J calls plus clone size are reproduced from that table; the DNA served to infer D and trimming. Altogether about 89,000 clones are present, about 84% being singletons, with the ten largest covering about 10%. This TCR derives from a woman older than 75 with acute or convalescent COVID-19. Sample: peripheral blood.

The CDR3 reads CSAATGGHEQYF. The CDR3 DNA reads as TGCAGCGCCGCGACAGGGGGCCACGAGCAGTACTTC. The J gene is TRBJ2-7, the V gene TRBV29-1; 10 bases are shared with TRBD1. V was clipped by 7 bases and J by 5 bases; unmatched bases: 5. CDR3 length: 12 amino acids. Germline CDR1 and CDR2: SQVTM and ANQGSEA.